These 19 T cell receptor beta chains were sequenced from one sample in a study of PD-L1 blockade in urothelial cancer (TCRdb year 2017). Libraries were prepared through the immunoSEQ multiplex PCR assay. Entries here come from immuneACCESS through TCRdb and include only in-frame sequences with V and J called. Some clones fail to appear in such tables; in the studies checked, an unresolved V gene covers under half of the shortfall, and the cause of the remainder is unknown. The sample data list approximately 72,000 clones, and about 90% of these were observed just once. More than 12% of the sample belongs to the ten largest clones. The label giving this sample's time point can be read as: pretreatment peripheral blood. The material was PBMCs, obtained around atezolizumab (anti-PD-L1) treatment. These receptors came from a man aged 60-69 years with urothelial cancer.

This clone occurred once. This chain links TRBV5-1 with TRBJ2-2, with 10 bases identical to TRBD2. This CDR3 comprises 15 residues. CDR1 and CDR2 from the germline V gene are SGHRS and YFSETQ. Germline trimming cut 4 bases from V and 7 bases from J; bases unmatched to any gene: 7. For the CDR3, the DNA is TGCGCCAGCAGCGGAGAGCGGGGGGGCTTCGGGGAGCTGTTTTTT. Translating it yields CASSGERGGFGELFF.

The chain links TRBV5-4 to TRBJ2-1; 7 nucleotides align to TRBD2. The CDR3 totals 15 residues. The germline CDR1 and CDR2 sequences are SGHNT and YYREEE (reference sequence). The V segment lost 4 bases and the J segment 2 bases; nucleotides outside the gene matches: 6. This chain's CDR3 is CASSRTTSTYNEQFF. CDR3 nucleotide sequence: TGTGCCAGCAGCCGCACGACTAGCACCTACAATGAGCAGTTCTTC.

V gene TRBV4-1 combines with J gene TRBJ1-2; tentatively, D is TRBD1 (5 bases). CDR3 length: 14 amino acids. V lost 1 base to trimming and J lost 2 bases, with 8 bases between them. Germline loops: CDR1 MGHRA, CDR2 YSYEKL. In nucleotides, the CDR3 is TGCGCCAGCAGCCAAGCGCAGGGAAACTATGGCTACACCTTC. Protein product: CASSQAQGNYGYTF.

In DNA form, the CDR3 reads TGTGCCAGCAGCCTGGGACAGGTGAATTCACCCCTCCACTTT. Amino acid sequence: CASSLGQVNSPLHF. The rearrangement joins TRBV5-6 to TRBJ1-6; 8 positions match TRBD1. This CDR3 contains 14 residues. Germline V lookup: CDR1 SGHDT, CDR2 YYEEEE. V lost 4 bases to trimming and J lost 7 bases; unmatched junction nucleotides: 4.

The chain carries TRBV5-1 and TRBJ2-2, with TRBD1 matching over 7 bases. Germline CDR1 is SGHRS and CDR2 is YFSETQ. The length of the CDR3 is 13 residues. Trimming removed 7 bases from V and 6 bases from J; junction bases left unmatched: 6. CDR3 sequence reads: CASYLGTAGELFF. For the CDR3, the DNA is TGCGCCAGCTACCTAGGGACAGCCGGGGAGCTGTTTTTT.

The J gene is TRBJ1-3, the V gene TRBV7-9; 8 nucleotides agree with TRBD1. V lost 5 bases to trimming and J lost 0 bases; unmatched junction nucleotides: 3. Germline assignment: CDR1 SEHNR and CDR2 FQNEAQ (reference sequence). This CDR3 has 15 residues. The DNA of the CDR3 is TGTGCCAGCAGCCGGACAGGGCCCTCTGGAAACACCATATATTTT. Amino acid sequence: CASSRTGPSGNTIYF.

The rearrangement joins TRBV7-2 to TRBJ2-5; possibly TRBD2 for D (6 bases). In germline, CDR1 is SGHTA, CDR2 FQGNSA. V shed 4 bases and J shed 5 bases, with 14 bases lying between them. The CDR3 sequence is 14 residues long. The CDR3 DNA reads TGTGCCAGCAGCTCCCGTCCCGGAGGGGAGACCCAGTACTTC. It yields the protein CASSSRPGGETQYF. The full variable domain, completed using reference TRBV7-2 and TRBJ2-5, is GAGVSQSPSNKVTEKGKDVELRCDPISGHTALYWYRQSLGQGLEFLIYFQGNSAPDKSGLPSDRFSAERTGGSVSTLTIQRTQQEDSAVYLCASSSRPGGETQYFGPGTRLLVL.

The chain carries TRBV5-1 and TRBJ1-2; maybe TRBD1 (5 bases). The CDR3 length is 13 residues. CDR1 is SGHRS, CDR2 YFSETQ, per germline. V lost 4 bases and J lost 3, with 10 bases in between. CDR3: CASSPGGDYGYTF. The CDR3 DNA reads as TGCGCCAGCAGCCCGGGGGGGGACTATGGCTACACCTTC.

The chain couples TRBV14 to TRBJ1-5; D gene uncertain. The CDR3 is 13 residues long. V shed 0 bases and J shed 5 bases, with 5 bases lying between them. Germline CDR1 SGHDN, CDR2 FVKESK. CDR3 amino acids: CASSQERDQPQHF. CDR3 DNA sequence: TGTGCCAGCAGCCAAGAGAGGGATCAGCCCCAGCATTTT.

This sequence joins TRBV27 and TRBJ1-6; 9 bases line up with TRBD1. The junction had 9 bases not matched to a gene; V was cut back by 6 bases and J by 3 bases. Germline V lookup: CDR1 MNHEY, CDR2 SMNVEV (reference sequence). This CDR3 has 17 amino acids. For the CDR3, the DNA is TGTGCCAGCAGACTTAAGGGACAGGGTTACTATAATTCACCCCTCCACTTT. Protein sequence: CASRLKGQGYYNSPLHF.

This clone showed up just a few times. J is TRBJ1-4 and V is TRBV21-1; no check of the table's D call, TRBD1, against the DNA was made. TRBV21-1 is termed a pseudogene. The CDR3 runs 15 residues. The CDR3 sequence is CASSTLQGTNEKLFF. For the CDR3, the DNA is TGTGCCAGCAGCACCTTACAGGGGACTAATGAAAAACTGTTTTTT.

This clone was seen more than once but under ten times. The chain has TRBV7-9 and TRBJ2-7; 7 bases map to TRBD1. This CDR3 has 15 residues. The ends lost 0 bases at V and 3 bases at J; junction bases unmatched: 5. The germline CDR1 and CDR2 sequences are SEHNR and FQNEAQ (reference sequence). The CDR3 DNA sequence: TGTGCCAGCAGCTTAGCTGGGACAGAGGACTACGAGCAGTACTTC. Protein sequence: CASSLAGTEDYEQYF.

The chain carries TRBV4-1 and TRBJ2-1, with TRBD2 matching over 12 bases. CDR1 and CDR2 from the germline V gene are MGHRA and YSYEKL. V shed 3 bases and J 10 bases; nucleotides not matched to a gene: 7. This CDR3 spans 15 amino acids. CDR3 in amino acids: CASSQGLAGPREQFF. DNA of the CDR3: TGCGCCAGCAGCCAGGGACTAGCGGGTCCGAGGGAGCAGTTCTTC.

The chain recombines TRBV19 with TRBJ1-2; TRBD1 is a possible D gene (6 bases). CDR3 size: 15 residues. The V end lost 1 base, the J end lost 4 bases, and 13 bases lay between the germline ends. The germline CDR1 and CDR2 sequences are LNHDA and SQIVND (reference sequence). For the CDR3, the DNA is TGTGCCAGTAGTATAGTCGGGGGGCGCGTCTATGGCTACACCTTC. This encodes CASSIVGGRVYGYTF.

The chain's CDR3 is CASTTAGGLYNEQFF. The DNA of the CDR3 is TGTGCCAGCACCACAGCGGGGGGGTTATACAATGAGCAGTTCTTC. This sequence joins TRBV5-4 and TRBJ2-1, with 10 bases identical to TRBD2. CDR3 size: 15 residues. Germline lookup yields CDR1 SGHNT and CDR2 YYREEE (reference sequence). V lost 6 bases to trimming and J lost 4 bases; unmatched junction nucleotides: 7.

V gene TRBV28 combines with J gene TRBJ1-5; 7 nucleotides line up with TRBD1. Germline loops: CDR1 MDHEN, CDR2 SYDVKM. The CDR3 consists of 15 residues. V lost 6 bases, J lost 0 bases, and 5 bases stayed unmatched. CDR3 bases: TGTGCCAGCAGCACCGGGACAGCTAGCAATCAGCCCCAGCATTTT. Its protein product is CASSTGTASNQPQHF.

The chain couples TRBV10-3 to TRBJ2-1, with D possibly being TRBD2 (7 bases). This CDR3 region has 16 residues. The ends were cut back, 6 bases at V and 0 bases at J, with 15 bases in the middle. Germline V gene sequence: CDR1 ENHRY, CDR2 SYGVKD. The CDR3 DNA sequence: TGTGCCATCAGCGGGACTACAGGGAGCTCCTACAATGAGCAGTTCTTC. Its translation: CAISGTTGSSYNEQFF.

The chain recombines TRBV19 with TRBJ2-3; 10 bases align to TRBD2. The J segment lost 3 bases and the V segment lost 3 bases, leaving 6 bases of the junction unmatched. CDR3 length: 16 residues. The germline CDR1 and CDR2 sequences are LNHDA and SQIVND (reference sequence). Here the CDR3 DNA reads TGTGCCAGTAGTATGAGCGGGGGGGCCAGGACAGATACGCAGTATTTT. Its protein is CASSMSGGARTDTQYF.

This sequence joins TRBV6-5 and TRBJ2-3; 7 bases are shared with TRBD1. After removal of 6 bases from V and 5 bases from J, the junction contained 8 bases not matched to a gene. The CDR3 loop spans 14 amino acids. Germline V lookup: CDR1 MNHEY, CDR2 SVGAGI. CDR3 bases: TGTGCCAGCAGGGGAAGGGGGCAGGGAGATACGCAGTATTTT. Protein: CASRGRGQGDTQYF.